This T cell receptor beta chain derives from a study of blood T cell repertoires in COVID-19. With 3 bases removed from V and 2 bases from J, the gap between germline ends came to 13 bases. The CDR3 loop spans 15 amino acids. Looked up from germline, CDR1 is SEHNR and CDR2 is FQNEAQ (reference sequence). Original data processing: Using reference gene primer amplification, nucleated cell counts were estimated. Measured with immunoSEQ multiplex PCR; TCRdb has only the in-frame clones, and not every one. V, J and clone size are taken as reported in that table, and D and trimming were inferred from the DNA itself. The sample contains around 250,000 clones, around 81% of which appear only once.

The sample consisted of peripheral blood. The chain couples TRBV7-9 to TRBJ1-2, with a weak D call TRBD1 (6 bases). This sequence originates from a man aged 45-65 years with active or convalescent COVID-19. The CDR3 is CASSFSTGGNYGYTF. CDR3 nucleotides: TGTGCCAGCAGCTTTTCGACAGGTGGGAACTATGGCTACACCTTC. Full variable domain (outside the CDR3, taken from reference TRBV7-9 and TRBJ1-2): DTGVSQNPRHKITKRGQNVTFRCDPISEHNRLYWYRQTLGQGPEFLTYFQNEAQLEKSRLLSDRFSAERPKGSFSTLEIQRTEQGDSAMYLCASSFSTGGNYGYTFGSGTRLTVV.